The 21 T cell receptor beta chains below were found in one sample sequenced in a study of control samples from healthy donors and cancer patients. Method: immunoSEQ multiplex PCR; TCRdb's copy keeps in-frame clones and lacks some. Of around 170,000 clones in the sample, 85% to 90% were seen once. Input material: blood. These receptors were obtained from a woman aged 25 to 39 in good health.

The V and J genes are TRBV7-8 and TRBJ2-3, with D unresolved. The V gene lost 5 bases and the J gene lost 5 bases, with 17 bases spanning the gap. The CDR3 has 15 residues. The germline V gene has CDR1 SGHVS and CDR2 FQNEAQ. The CDR3 sequence is CASSRTQFGQDTQYF. The CDR3 nucleotides read TGTGCCAGCAGCCGGACCCAATTCGGGCAAGATACGCAGTATTTT.

The chain employs TRBV15 and TRBJ1-1; 7 bases align to TRBD1. The junction had 4 bases not matched to a gene; V was cut back by 0 bases and J by 3 bases. Germline values: CDR1 LNHNV, CDR2 YYDKDF (reference sequence). This CDR3 comprises 15 residues. The CDR3 bases are TGTGCCACCAGCAGAGATGACAGGGCCTACACTGAAGCTTTCTTT. Translated: CATSRDDRAYTEAFF.

The chain uses TRBV6-1 and TRBJ1-2; D may be TRBD1 (5 bases). The V end lost 3 bases, the J end lost 10 bases, and 15 bases lay between the germline ends. Germline lookup yields CDR1 MNHNS and CDR2 SASEGT. The CDR3 has 13 residues. For the CDR3, the DNA is TGTGCCAGCAGTGACCGCTCAGGGTGGCACTACACCTTC. It yields the protein CASSDRSGWHYTF.

This chain connects TRBV27 to TRBJ1-1; 7 bases agree with TRBD1. Germline trimming cut 3 bases from V and 5 bases from J; bases unmatched to any gene: 3. Germline assignment: CDR1 MNHEY and CDR2 SMNVEV (reference sequence). There are 13 residues in the CDR3. CDR3 protein: CASSFPRGTEAFF. For the CDR3, the DNA is TGTGCCAGCAGTTTCCCCAGGGGGACTGAAGCTTTCTTT.

The V and J genes are TRBV9 and TRBJ1-2; 10 bases are a match to TRBD1. This CDR3 region has 15 residues. Germline values: CDR1 SGDLS, CDR2 YYNGEE. With V trimmed by 4 bases and J by 8 bases, 11 bases remained unmatched. DNA for the CDR3: TGTGCCAGCAGCCTAGTCGGGACAGGGGTCGGCGGCTACACCTTC. It codes for CASSLVGTGVGGYTF. Full variable domain (outside the CDR3, taken from reference TRBV9 and TRBJ1-2): DSGVTQTPKHLITATGQRVTLRCSPRSGDLSVYWYQQSLDQGLQFLIQYYNGEERAKGNILERFSAQQFPDLHSELNLSSLELGDSALYFCASSLVGTGVGGYTFGSGTRLTVV.

V gene TRBV5-1 combines with J gene TRBJ1-2; no clear D. The germline gives CDR1 SGHRS, CDR2 YFSETQ. The CDR3 is 15 residues long. Trimming stripped 0 bases from V and 4 bases from J, with 13 bases between. In DNA form, the CDR3 reads TGCGCCAGCAGCTTGGAATCAGGAAGCTTCTATGGCTACACCTTC. It codes for CASSLESGSFYGYTF.

In its sample, this clone was seen once. The chain is built from TRBV12-3 or TRBV12-4 and TRBJ1-2, with D perhaps matching TRBD1 (5 bases). CDR3 size: 11 residues. V was clipped by 6 bases and J by 8 bases, with 10 bases between them. CDR3 amino acids: CASRREGGYTF. The CDR3 DNA reads TGTGCCAGCAGGAGGGAGGGGGGCTACACCTTC.

CDR3 loop: CASSDVQGTNEKLFF. DNA of the CDR3: TGCGCCAGCAGCGACGTACAGGGGACTAATGAAAAACTGTTTTTT. V is TRBV5-1 and J is TRBJ1-4, with TRBD1 identical over 7 bases. Trimming removed 4 bases from V and 2 bases from J; junction bases left unmatched: 5. Germline V gene sequence: CDR1 SGHRS, CDR2 YFSETQ. This CDR3 has 15 amino acids.

This chain joins TRBV27 and TRBJ2-1; maybe TRBD1 (6 bases). The ends were cut back, 9 bases at V and 9 bases at J, with 24 bases in the middle. The CDR3 is made up of 15 amino acids. The germline gives CDR1 MNHEY, CDR2 SMNVEV (reference sequence). The CDR3 spells CARTTRDTFSPEQFF. The DNA for the CDR3 is TGTGCCAGGACGACCCGGGACACATTCAGCCCTGAGCAGTTCTTC.

The V call is TRBV10-2, the J call TRBJ2-2, with a weak D call TRBD1 (6 bases). The CDR3 has 16 residues. Between the trimmed V and J ends, which lost 2 bases and 2 bases, there was a span of 12 bases. Germline-derived CDR1 and CDR2 are WSHSY and SAAADI. The CDR3 region is CASSEGQGPNTGELFF. Here the CDR3 DNA reads TGCGCCAGCAGTGAGGGTCAGGGGCCCAACACCGGGGAGCTGTTTTTT.

This chain uses TRBV7-9 with TRBJ1-2, with D possibly being TRBD1 (6 bases). Trimming cost V 1 base and J 4 bases, with 19 bases left between them. This CDR3 contains 17 residues. In germline, CDR1 is SEHNR, CDR2 FQNEAQ (reference sequence). For the CDR3, the DNA is TGTGCCAGCAGCTTAGGACTTGGACAGACGGTCGGCTATGGCTACACCTTC. Amino acids: CASSLGLGQTVGYGYTF.

The rearrangement uses TRBV11-3 and TRBJ2-3, with 10 positions matching TRBD2. Germline CDR1 is SGHNT and CDR2 is YENEEA. V lost 2 bases, J lost 6 bases, and 8 bases stayed unmatched. The CDR3 contains 16 residues. The CDR3 bases are TGTGCCAGCAGCTTATCCCTAGCGGGGGAGATCGATACGCAGTATTTT. Its translation: CASSLSLAGEIDTQYF.

In this sample, this clone is large (0.1 to 1%). The chain couples TRBV5-1 to TRBJ1-6; D is unresolved. V was shortened by 5 bases and J by 7 bases, with 10 bases between the two germline ends. CDR3 length: 13 residues. Germline CDR1 reads SGHRS; CDR2 reads YFSETQ. The CDR3 sequence: CASRENFNSPLHF. The CDR3 nucleotides are TGCGCCAGCAGAGAAAATTTCAATTCACCCCTCCACTTT. Together with reference TRBV5-1 and TRBJ1-6, the CDR3 gives the full variable domain: KAGVTQTPRYLIKTRGQQVTLSCSPISGHRSVSWYQQTPGQGLQFLFEYFSETQRNKGNFPGRFSGRQFSNSRSEMNVSTLELGDSALYLCASRENFNSPLHFGNGTRLTVT.

This rearrangement joins TRBV19 to TRBJ1-5; D perhaps matches TRBD1 (6 bases). Looked up from germline, CDR1 is LNHDA and CDR2 is SQIVND (reference sequence). There are 13 residues in the CDR3. Trimming left V 10 bases short and J 1 base short, with 11 bases between. The CDR3 sequence is CATAQGSNQPQHF. Here the CDR3 DNA reads TGTGCCACCGCCCAGGGGAGCAATCAGCCCCAGCATTTT.

This chain connects TRBV5-4 to TRBJ1-4, with a tentative D call TRBD1 (6 bases). The length of the CDR3 is 15 residues. Per the germline V gene, CDR1 is SGHNT and CDR2 is YYREEE (reference sequence). Trimming shortened V by 4 bases and J by 0 bases, and 10 bases separated the two germline ends. The CDR3 loop is CASSPSGATNEKLFF. The DNA of the CDR3 is TGTGCCAGCAGCCCCTCAGGGGCAACTAATGAAAAACTGTTTTTT.

To note about this clone: The same CDR3 is also encoded by other DNA sequences in this sample. V is TRBV9 and J is TRBJ2-2; D remains ambiguous. The ends were cut back, 0 bases at V and 4 bases at J, with 4 bases in the middle. CDR3 length: 13 residues. Germline V lookup: CDR1 SGDLS, CDR2 YYNGEE. CDR3 region: CASSVGGTGELFF. CDR3 nucleotide sequence: TGTGCCAGCAGCGTAGGAGGCACCGGGGAGCTGTTTTTT. Using reference TRBV9 and TRBJ2-2 for the parts outside the CDR3, the full variable domain is DSGVTQTPKHLITATGQRVTLRCSPRSGDLSVYWYQQSLDQGLQFLIQYYNGEERAKGNILERFSAQQFPDLHSELNLSSLELGDSALYFCASSVGGTGELFFGEGSRLTVL.

The V call is TRBV4-1, the J call TRBJ2-7; maybe TRBD1 (5 bases). The CDR3 contains 14 residues. Germline values: CDR1 MGHRA, CDR2 YSYEKL. V was shortened by 6 bases and J by 5 bases, with 17 bases between the two germline ends. DNA of the CDR3: TGCGCCAGCAGGCTCTCGGACAATCGCCACGAGCAGTACTTC. Amino acids: CASRLSDNRHEQYF.

In this sample, this clone turned up once. The rearrangement links TRBV28 to TRBJ2-3, with a possible D match to TRBD1 (6 bases). V shed 6 bases and J shed 2 bases, with 15 bases lying between them. CDR1 MDHEN and CDR2 SYDVKM come from the germline V gene. CDR3 length: 15 amino acids. CDR3: CASRSDRSDTDTQYF. In DNA, the CDR3 is TGTGCCAGCAGATCGGACAGATCCGACACAGATACGCAGTATTTT.

The rearrangement joins TRBV28 to TRBJ1-5; D is undetermined. This CDR3 is built from 13 residues. V lost 6 bases to trimming and J lost 1 base, with 7 bases between them. CDR1 is MDHEN, CDR2 SYDVKM, per germline. The CDR3 DNA sequence: TGTGCCAGCAGCCTACCGAGCAATCAGCCCCAGCATTTT. This codes for CASSLPSNQPQHF.

V gene TRBV7-6 combines with J gene TRBJ2-5, with TRBD1 matching 9 bases. The CDR3 extends over 15 amino acids. Germline V gives CDR1 SGHVS, CDR2 FNYEAQ. V lost 1 base to trimming and J lost 4 bases; unmatched junction nucleotides: 4. DNA for the CDR3: TGTGCCAGCAGCTTAGGGACAGGGGAATCAGAGACCCAGTACTTC. It codes for CASSLGTGESETQYF.

Only one count was recorded for this clone. J is TRBJ1-2 and V is TRBV7-9; D ambiguous. CDR1 and CDR2 from the germline V gene are SEHNR and FQNEAQ (reference sequence). The CDR3 extends over 13 amino acids. Trimming left V 3 bases short and J 4 bases short, with 9 bases between. CDR3 amino acids: CASSFEEFYGYTF. Here the CDR3 DNA reads TGTGCCAGCAGCTTCGAAGAATTCTATGGCTACACCTTC.